A few counts support the clone carrying this T cell receptor (beta chain). The draw of peripheral blood yielded about 9.4 milliliters from each donor. Primers used in a second PCR of about 7 to 12 cycles were a sample-barcoded 5' primer and a J-beta primer mix. All cDNA molecules were each tagged by a template-switch adaptor with 12 random nucleotides. TCRdb called the 5' RACE reads again in MiXCR, with one record for every CDR3 protein. Of 1 million or so distinct CDR3 sequences listed, under 45% were seen once; the top ten hold approximately 17%. This specimen belongs to a study of blood T cells in healthy people across ages. Germline V gene sequence: CDR1 ENHRY, CDR2 SYGVKD. The CDR3 sequence is 12 residues long. Trimming removed 10 bases from V and 5 bases from J, with 14 bases in between.

The chain joins TRBV10-3 to TRBJ2-5; a possible D gene is TRBD2 (6 bases). This clonotype was sampled from a woman between 55 and 75 years old in good health. Sequencing input: blood. CDR3 in DNA: TGTGCCACCCGGGGCGGGGAGGAGACCCAGTACTTC. Translated: CATRGGEETQYF.